This T cell receptor beta chain appears in the sequencing data of a study of blood T cells in healthy people across ages (dated by TCRdb to between 2014 and 2017). With respect to the entire study: In model experiments, template switching captured about one uniquely barcoded TCR beta cDNA molecule for every two T cells. For two donors (one aged 18 to 29 and one aged 80 or older), the study analyzed two additional independent replicas of 1 million unique cDNA reads from the same blood draw. Donors were grouped into four age groups: young (average roughly 15 years), middle-aged (approximately 41), aged (62) and long-lived (approximately 78). The study measured age-related changes in TCR beta repertoire diversity using deep sequencing normalized with unique cDNA molecular identifiers. Study-wide conclusions, independent of this receptor: Because the CMV infection status of the donors was unknown, age-related changes in expanded clonotypes may potentially have been confounded. A strong correlation was found between observed TCR beta diversity and the percentage of naive T cells measured by flow cytometry. Estimates of total diversity based on one million sequenced T cells were regarded as lower bounds and as underestimates. As age increased, observed TCR beta diversity per million T cells dropped in a roughly linear way, and a significant reduction was already evident by age 40. Compared with the aged group, the long-lived group had more naive CD4+ T cells, fewer expanded clones and increased TCR diversity, a pattern suggesting age selection. Bulk unsorted PBMC profiling prevented conclusive comparison of naive and antigen-experienced compartments.

Donors were 35 to 40 systemically healthy Caucasian individuals from Russia aged roughly 6 to 100 years. Each donor gave about 9.7 milliliters of peripheral blood, drawn into EDTA-treated Vacutainer tubes. Ficoll-Paque density-gradient centrifugation was used to isolate PBMCs, with at least 6 million per sample. Total RNA, at least 6 micrograms per sample, was extracted from PBMCs with Trizol reagent. For every donor, an aliquot of PBMCs went through flow cytometry to measure the percentages of naive CD45RAhigh/CD27high T cells. The CDR3 has 14 amino acids, counting the end cysteine and phenylalanine. Kept here is only the CDR3 DNA, which spans 42 bases and is read in frame from base 1. The V and J ends are trimmed by 8 bases and 1 base, leaving 17 bases between them. Taken from the germline V gene, the CDR1 and CDR2 loops are SQVTM and ANQGSEA. This clonotype was seen more than once but under ten times. The target of this receptor is not known. There are no base qualities to consult, and no much larger clone falls within one base.

The library was built by means of 5' RACE. The instrument was an Illumina HiSeq 2500. A second PCR of roughly 6 to 12 cycles was run with a J-beta primer mix and a sample-barcoded 5' primer. Each TCR beta cDNA molecule received a unique molecular identifier from a template-switch 5' adaptor carrying 12 random nucleotides. Each sample yielded at least 2.5 million CDR3-containing paired-end reads. First-strand cDNA was synthesized from all RNA with the Mint cDNA synthesis kit, primed by a TRBC-specific oligonucleotide. Following uracil-DNA glycosylase treatment, all cDNA underwent a first 18-cycle PCR with the universal primers M1SS and BC2_uni_R. Concerning the study's data processing: For normalization, 1 million high-quality reads, each with a distinct molecular identifier, were randomly selected from each sample. Reads sharing molecular identifiers were discarded rather than binned into consensus sequences. MiTCR, with a Q25 quality threshold and the strictest error-elimination algorithm, was used for CDR3 identification, clonotype clustering and error correction. Lower-bound total TCR beta diversity was estimated with a nonparametric unseen species model using Euler transformation. Clones were called with MiXCR by TCRdb after fastp trimmed the public reads at Q25, and only in-frame beta chains were retained. When rows share a CDR3 protein, they turn into one entry using the most common DNA and genes. The V and J calls come from TCRdb's annotation, not from the publication. The sample includes around 780,000 distinct CDR3 sequences, with around 24% observed a single time. 2.5% to 3.5% of the sample rests with the top ten.

The same data also went into a second study, on T cells of mothers and their children. Per the second study: Nine systemically healthy Caucasian individuals, comprising three mothers and their six children, were included as donors. cDNA synthesis consumed the entire amount of extracted RNA, loaded at around 1.5 ug RNA in each 15 ul reaction. In the second PCR, the M1S primer introduced both the sample barcodes and 2-4 random nucleotides. Over 9.5 million TCR beta CDR3 reads were obtained for each mother, and 2.5 million to 3 million reads were obtained for each child. Thymic selection shapes the output of TCR recombination in a similar way in related and unrelated pairs, and inherited differences have a minor effect. Normalized repertoire overlap in related mother-child pairs was always slightly higher than in unrelated mother-child pairs, but the difference was never significant. With a sensitivity of approximately 93 clones per million clonotypes, no persistent microchimeric T cell clones were detected. In the study, deep NGS was used to compare the TCR beta repertoires of mothers and children, and features distinguishing related mother-child pairs from unrelated individuals were sought. On average, the children were roughly 11 +/- 4 years old, while the mothers were about 40 +/- 4 years old. After adapter ligation with NEBNext reagents, the libraries were sequenced on Illumina HiSeq 2000 with 100+100 nt paired-end reads. To prevent cross-contamination, the mother and child libraries were prepared one month apart and sequenced in separate runs. Each donor had between about 450,000 and 2,100,000 distinct TCR beta clonotypes identified. Naive TCR beta clonotypes were estimated from low-frequency clonotypes matched to each donor's FACS-determined naive share, without sorting.

Sample: blood. The source is a boy aged 5-17 years in good health. The V and J segments used are TRBV29-1 and TRBJ2-5; possibly the D gene is TRBD2, per 6 matching bases. The nucleotide sequence reads as follows: TGCAGCTTCGGGACTCCTAACACCCAAGAGACCCAGTACTTC. This gives the protein CSFGTPNTQETQYF.